The 20 T cell receptor beta chains presented below share a single source sample, sequenced in a study of cytomegalovirus exposure and HLA in healthy donors. Some clones are missing from TCRdb's copy, which holds only in-frame ones; the method was immunoSEQ multiplex PCR. The sample comprises roughly 130,000 clones, roughly nine tenths of which are singletons, and 3% to 3.5% rests with the top ten. The sequenced sample was PBMCs. The receptor source for this set is a man aged 25 to 40 in good health and CMV-seronegative.

This sequence joins TRBV7-9 and TRBJ1-6; 8 bases line up with TRBD1. CDR3 size: 15 residues. Germline lookup yields CDR1 SEHNR and CDR2 FQNEAQ (reference sequence). Unmatched junction bases numbered 7, after V lost 4 bases and J lost 8 bases. In DNA, the CDR3 is TGTGCCAGCAGCTCCCCCGCAGGGGGCGATTCACCCCTCCACTTT. This encodes CASSSPAGGDSPLHF.

Written as DNA, the CDR3 is TGTGCCAGCAGTCGGACTAAAAACTATGGCTACACCTTC. Translating gives CASSRTKNYGYTF. The chain couples TRBV28 to TRBJ1-2; no reliable D call. V was trimmed by 5 bases and J by 2 bases, leaving 9 bases between them. The germline gives CDR1 MDHEN, CDR2 SYDVKM. This CDR3 comprises 13 residues.

V gene TRBV28 combines with J gene TRBJ1-2; D ambiguous. Germline CDR1 MDHEN, CDR2 SYDVKM. The V gene lost 5 bases and the J gene lost 6 bases, with 10 bases spanning the gap. The CDR3 sequence is 12 residues long. The CDR3 is CASSKLTHGYTF. The CDR3 DNA reads TGTGCCAGCAGTAAGCTCACCCATGGCTACACCTTC.

This clone appeared a single time. The chain joins TRBV2 to TRBJ2-2, with D unclear. Germline CDR1 is SNHLY and CDR2 is FYNNEI. The CDR3 is 16 amino acids. Trimming took off 8 bases at V and 0 bases at J, with 16 bases between the two ends. The CDR3 reads CASALTPEPNTGELFF. In DNA form, the CDR3 reads TGTGCCAGCGCCCTCACTCCTGAGCCGAACACCGGGGAGCTGTTTTTT.

The CDR3 DNA is TGTGCCAGCAGCCTCCCCGGGGGACAGCAGTTCTTC. Protein: CASSLPGGQQFF. V usage is TRBV11-3 and J usage is TRBJ2-1; TRBD2 is a possible D gene (6 bases). The CDR3 sequence is 12 residues long. The germline CDR1 and CDR2 sequences are SGHNT and YENEEA. Trimming took 5 bases from V and 11 from J, leaving 13 bases between them.

The chain links TRBV6-1 to TRBJ1-1; 7 positions agree with TRBD1. Looked up from germline, CDR1 is MNHNS and CDR2 is SASEGT. CDR3 length: 12 amino acids. Trimming removed 3 bases from V and 7 bases from J; junction bases left unmatched: 2. The CDR3 spells CASSEDRLEAFF. In DNA, the CDR3 is TGTGCCAGCAGTGAGGACAGGCTTGAAGCTTTCTTT.

The genes are TRBV9 and TRBJ2-2; D uncertain. V shed 4 bases and J shed 6 bases, with 7 bases lying between them. The CDR3 is made up of 12 amino acids. Germline V CDR1 and CDR2: SGDLS, YYNGEE. The CDR3, as DNA: TGTGCCAGCAGCCCCTCGTCCGGGGAGCTGTTTTTT. Its protein product is CASSPSSGELFF.

The chain recombines TRBV28 with TRBJ2-7; 7 positions agree with TRBD1. Germline V lookup: CDR1 MDHEN, CDR2 SYDVKM. The CDR3 sequence is 13 residues long. Trimming at V came to 3 bases and at J to 4 bases, leaving 3 bases not matched to a gene. The CDR3 region has the DNA TGTGCCAGCAGTTTCACAGGGGAGTACGAGCAGTACTTC. Its translation is CASSFTGEYEQYF.

This chain's CDR3 is CASSFAGSGYGYTF. The CDR3 DNA reads TGTGCCAGCAGTTTTGCAGGGTCAGGCTATGGCTACACCTTC. This chain joins TRBV6-5 and TRBJ1-2; D might be TRBD1 (5 bases). The CDR3 is 14 residues long. Germline CDR1 MNHEY, CDR2 SVGAGI. V was shortened by 4 bases and J by 4 bases, with 13 bases between the two germline ends.

Written as DNA, the CDR3 is TGTGCCAGCAGTGAAGGACAGGGAGCTCAGCCCCAGCATTTT. Its protein is CASSEGQGAQPQHF. The J gene is TRBJ1-5, the V gene TRBV25-1, with 8 bases identical to TRBD1. The germline V gene encodes CDR1 MGHDK and CDR2 SYGVNS. The CDR3 has 14 residues. Germline trimming cut 2 bases from V and 6 bases from J; bases unmatched to any gene: 3.

The genes are TRBV4-1 and TRBJ1-5; D is undetermined. Trimming left V 0 bases short and J 2 bases short, with 20 bases between. The CDR3 runs to 19 residues. The germline gives CDR1 MGHRA, CDR2 YSYEKL. CDR3 in amino acids: CASSQDYFSLAGGNQPQHF. CDR3 nucleotides: TGCGCCAGCAGCCAAGATTATTTCTCACTCGCCGGAGGCAATCAGCCCCAGCATTTT.

The rearrangement uses TRBV6-5 and TRBJ1-2; TRBD1 might be the D (6 bases). V dropped 0 bases and J dropped 8 bases, with 13 bases sitting between them. The CDR3 is made up of 14 amino acids. CDR1 is MNHEY and CDR2 is SVGAGI in the germline V gene. CDR3 region: CASSYSRRGGGYTF. DNA of the CDR3: TGTGCCAGCAGTTACTCGAGGAGGGGGGGCGGCTACACCTTC.

The chain has TRBV29-1 and TRBJ2-1; 8 positions agree with TRBD2. CDR3 length equals 13 residues. The V gene end was trimmed by 3 bases and the J gene end by 6 bases; junction bases not matched to a gene: 4. CDR1 SQVTM and CDR2 ANQGSEA come from the germline V gene. The CDR3 region is CSVDGGASNEQFF. CDR3 DNA: TGCAGCGTTGACGGGGGGGCCTCCAATGAGCAGTTCTTC.

Note on this clone: Additional DNA sequences in this sample encode the identical CDR3. The CDR3 DNA sequence: TGTGCCAGCAGCTTAGCGGGGGGCAATCAGCCCCAGCATTTT. Protein sequence: CASSLAGGNQPQHF. V is TRBV11-2 and J is TRBJ1-5, with a weak D call TRBD1 (5 bases). V was cut by 1 base and J by 2 bases, with 6 bases left in between. CDR3 length equals 14 residues. Germline CDR1 and CDR2: SGHAT and FQNNGV.

The rearrangement uses TRBV10-2 and TRBJ2-7, with TRBD2 identical over 8 bases. V dropped 3 bases and J dropped 6; count of bases not matched to a gene: 7. The germline CDR1 and CDR2 sequences are WSHSY and SAAADI. The CDR3 runs to 14 residues. The CDR3 nucleotides read TGCGCCAGCAGTGACGGGGGGGGGCTTTTCGAGCAGTACTTC. Translation: CASSDGGGLFEQYF.

The V call is TRBV11-2, the J call TRBJ2-7; D not certain. The CDR3 covers 13 residues. V lost 2 bases, J lost 6 bases, and 11 bases lay in between. From germline, CDR1 is SGHAT and CDR2 FQNNGV. CDR3 residues: CASSLYPRSEQYF. DNA of the CDR3: TGTGCCAGCAGCTTATATCCCCGGAGCGAGCAGTACTTC. The entire variable domain, with the rest obtained from reference TRBV11-2 and TRBJ2-7, is as follows: EAGVAQSPRYKIIEKRQSVAFWCNPISGHATLYWYQQILGQGPKLLIQFQNNGVVDDSQLPKDRFSAERLKGVDSTLKIQPAKLEDSAVYLCASSLYPRSEQYFGPGTRLTVT.

The rearrangement links TRBV5-6 to TRBJ2-7, with D perhaps TRBD2 (7 bases). From germline, CDR1 is SGHDT and CDR2 YYEEEE. The CDR3 loop spans 15 amino acids. Deletions cut 1 base from V and 5 bases from J, with 16 bases between. For the CDR3, the DNA is TGTGCCAGCAGCTTGTCGGGGGGCAACAGAAACGAGCAGTACTTC. This gives the protein CASSLSGGNRNEQYF.

The count of this clone is one. This chain connects TRBV13 to TRBJ2-7; D is perhaps TRBD2 (6 bases). V was clipped by 2 bases and J by 5 bases, with 13 bases between them. The CDR3 has 14 residues. Germline assignment: CDR1 PRHDT and CDR2 FYEKMQ (reference sequence). The CDR3 nucleotides read TGTGCCAGCAGCTTACTGGGGACTGGAAACGAGCAGTACTTC. Translating it yields CASSLLGTGNEQYF.

This chain uses TRBV27 with TRBJ1-1; the D is unclear. The ends were cut back, 5 bases at V and 4 bases at J, with 14 bases in the middle. The CDR3 is 14 residues long. The germline gives CDR1 MNHEY, CDR2 SMNVEV (reference sequence). The CDR3 region has the DNA TGTGCCAGCAGTATCACACCTGGAGGCACTGAAGCTTTCTTT. Its protein is CASSITPGGTEAFF.

The gene calls are TRBV7-2 and TRBJ2-7; the match to TRBD1 covers 7 bases. V dropped 7 bases and J dropped 2; count of bases not matched to a gene: 5. The CDR3 totals 13 residues. Germline V gives CDR1 SGHTA, CDR2 FQGNSA. CDR3 loop: CASTRDRTYEQYF. The CDR3 nucleotides are TGTGCCAGCACCCGGGACAGAACCTACGAGCAGTACTTC.